Below, 25 T cell receptor beta chains from the same sample are listed, as sequenced in a study of cytomegalovirus exposure and HLA in healthy donors. Use of 60 Vbeta and 13 Jbeta primers characterized the PCR. Only in-frame clones appear in the TCRdb table, and some are missing; sequencing was by immunoSEQ multiplex PCR. The sample records around 260,000 clones, about 80% being singletons. Specimen: PBMCs. These receptors all stem from a girl aged 2 to 9 in good health and CMV-seronegative.

The CDR3, as DNA: TGTGCCAGCAGCCAGGGGATTAGCGGGGTCACCGGGGAGCTGTTTTTT. Translation: CASSQGISGVTGELFF. The chain employs TRBV6-6 and TRBJ2-2, with 8 nucleotides matching TRBD2. There are 16 residues in the CDR3. V lost 6 bases and J lost 4; bases outside the gene matches: 10. Germline CDR1 is MNHNY and CDR2 is SVGAGI (reference sequence).

The chain uses TRBV19 and TRBJ2-7, with TRBD2 identical over 8 bases. Germline trimming cut 3 bases from V and 4 bases from J; bases unmatched to any gene: 8. The CDR3 runs to 15 residues. Germline CDR1 and CDR2: LNHDA and SQIVND (reference sequence). The CDR3 loop reads CASSISLTSVYEQYF. CDR3 DNA sequence: TGTGCCAGTAGTATCAGTTTGACTAGCGTATACGAGCAGTACTTC.

The chain combines TRBV7-9 with TRBJ1-2, with TRBD1 as a possible D gene (5 bases). CDR1 is SEHNR and CDR2 is FQNEAQ in the germline V gene (reference sequence). V was shortened by 5 bases and J by 5 bases, with 9 bases between the two germline ends. The CDR3 length is 12 residues. The CDR3 DNA sequence: TGTGCCAGCAGCGACAGCCCATATGGCTACACCTTC. This encodes CASSDSPYGYTF.

About this clone: Other DNA sequences in the sample encode the same CDR3. The chain uses TRBV9 and TRBJ2-3, with 7 bases aligning to TRBD2. The CDR3 is 14 amino acids. Germline CDR1 reads SGDLS; CDR2 reads YYNGEE. Trimming removed 0 bases from V and 4 bases from J; junction bases left unmatched: 2. The DNA for the CDR3 is TGTGCCAGCAGCGTAGGGGGAGGGCCAGATACGCAGTATTTT. Encoded protein: CASSVGGGPDTQYF.

This clone was detected only a few times. The chain recombines TRBV10-3 with TRBJ2-3; unclear D gene. CDR1 is ENHRY, CDR2 SYGVKD, per germline. The V gene lost 0 bases and the J gene lost 7 bases, with 14 bases spanning the gap. This CDR3 is built from 15 residues. DNA for the CDR3: TGTGCCATCAGTGAGTCGAAACTGCCAGGCAATACGCAGTATTTT. Residues: CAISESKLPGNTQYF.

V and J are TRBV6-5 and TRBJ1-1; D call uncertain. With 2 bases removed from V and 6 bases from J, the gap between germline ends came to 4 bases. This CDR3 is 11 amino acids long. Per the germline V gene, CDR1 is MNHEY and CDR2 is SVGAGI. This chain's CDR3 is CASSYRAEAFF. DNA of the CDR3: TGTGCCAGCAGTTACAGAGCTGAAGCTTTCTTT.

The chain couples TRBV5-4 to TRBJ1-2, with D possibly matching TRBD1 (6 bases). This CDR3 is 14 amino acids long. Germline V gene data show CDR1 as SGHNT and CDR2 as YYREEE (reference sequence). Trimming took 5 bases from V and 7 from J, leaving 18 bases between them. CDR3 loop: CASRDPKGGPGYTF. The CDR3 nucleotides read TGTGCCAGCAGAGACCCAAAAGGGGGTCCTGGCTACACCTTC.

V and J are TRBV15 and TRBJ2-7; no reliable D call. The CDR3 length is 18 residues. CDR1 and CDR2 from the germline V gene are LNHNV and YYDKDF (reference sequence). Trimming removed 0 bases from V and 0 bases from J, with 18 bases in between. The CDR3 sequence: CATSRDCCLRSSSYEQYF. CDR3 DNA sequence: TGTGCCACCAGCAGAGATTGCTGCTTACGGTCAAGCTCCTACGAGCAGTACTTC.

This clone showed up just once. The genes are TRBV5-1 and TRBJ1-5; 12 bases agree with TRBD1. Unmatched junction bases numbered 8, after V lost 4 bases and J lost 6 bases. The CDR3 has 16 amino acids. Germline V gene sequence: CDR1 SGHRS, CDR2 YFSETQ. The CDR3: CASSPTGTGGSQPQHF. The CDR3 nucleotides read TGCGCCAGCAGCCCTACCGGGACAGGGGGCAGTCAGCCCCAGCATTTT.

This rearrangement joins TRBV9 to TRBJ2-3; 13 bases line up with TRBD2. The germline CDR1 and CDR2 sequences are SGDLS and YYNGEE. After removal of 2 bases from V and 5 bases from J, the junction contained 14 bases not matched to a gene. The CDR3 is 19 residues long. This CDR3 reads CASSVTPRLAGGGLDTQYF. CDR3 DNA sequence: TGTGCCAGCAGCGTCACCCCTAGACTAGCGGGGGGAGGGTTAGATACGCAGTATTTT.

Turning to this clone: Other DNA sequences in this specimen translate into the identical CDR3. The chain combines TRBV6-5 with TRBJ2-2; D is unclear. Per the germline V gene, CDR1 is MNHEY and CDR2 is SVGAGI. The length of the CDR3 is 15 residues. Trimming took 0 bases from V and 2 from J, leaving 7 bases between them. CDR3 nucleotide sequence: TGTGCCAGCAGTTACTCTTCCGGTAACACCGGGGAGCTGTTTTTT. Protein sequence: CASSYSSGNTGELFF.

V usage is TRBV6-5 and J usage is TRBJ2-5; TRBD1 matches 8 bases. TRBJ2-7 matches the DNA end more closely, so the J call is doubtful. This CDR3 is 13 amino acids long. CDR1 is MNHEY and CDR2 is SVGAGI in the germline V gene. The CDR3 region is CASRDRVHDEQYF. The CDR3 DNA is TGTGCCAGCAGGGACAGGGTTCACGACGAGCAGTACTTC.

The V and J genes are TRBV4-2 and TRBJ1-2, with 7 bases aligning to TRBD1. Unmatched junction bases numbered 13, after V lost 0 bases and J lost 3 bases. CDR3 length: 18 residues. Germline CDR1 LGHNA, CDR2 YNFKEQ. CDR3 protein: CASSQDSWDSGTHYGYTF. The CDR3, as DNA: TGTGCCAGCAGCCAAGATAGTTGGGACAGCGGAACACACTATGGCTACACCTTC.

The DNA of the CDR3 is TGTGCCAGTAGAAGACAGGGTGGGCCCAATGAGCAGTTCTTC. It codes for CASRRQGGPNEQFF. J is TRBJ2-1 and V is TRBV19; 7 nucleotides align to TRBD1. The CDR3 length is 14 residues. V lost 6 bases and J lost 6; bases outside the gene matches: 8. Germline V gene sequence: CDR1 LNHDA, CDR2 SQIVND (reference sequence).

The chain uses TRBV5-1 and TRBJ2-1; 7 bases match TRBD2. Germline assignment: CDR1 SGHRS and CDR2 YFSETQ. With 4 bases clipped from V and 7 bases from J, the junction kept 8 bases outside the gene matches. The CDR3 runs 14 residues. CDR3 sequence reads: CASSVGLVKNEQFF. The CDR3 DNA sequence: TGCGCCAGCAGCGTCGGACTAGTAAAGAATGAGCAGTTCTTC.

The chain carries TRBV19 and TRBJ2-3; 10 nucleotides match TRBD2. The CDR3 has 14 amino acids. V shed 2 bases and J 4 bases; nucleotides not matched to a gene: 0. The germline gives CDR1 LNHDA, CDR2 SQIVND (reference sequence). In nucleotides, the CDR3 is TGTGCCAGTAGTATAAGCGGGGGGGCAGATACGCAGTATTTT. It is translated as CASSISGGADTQYF.

V is TRBV7-2 and J is TRBJ2-7, with 8 bases aligning to TRBD1. V lost 1 base, J lost 2 bases, and 7 bases stayed unmatched. This CDR3 has 16 amino acids. The germline CDR1 and CDR2 sequences are SGHTA and FQGNSA. CDR3 loop: CASSLVSGQGPYEQYF. For the CDR3, the DNA is TGTGCCAGCAGCTTAGTTTCCGGACAGGGTCCCTACGAGCAGTACTTC.

This chain joins TRBV19 and TRBJ2-7; D may be TRBD2 (6 bases). V lost 6 bases to trimming and J lost 3 bases, with 12 bases between them. From germline, CDR1 is LNHDA and CDR2 SQIVND (reference sequence). The CDR3 consists of 13 residues. CDR3 amino acids: CASSPGGGYEQYF. For the CDR3, the DNA is TGTGCCAGTAGCCCCGGGGGAGGCTACGAGCAGTACTTC.

The rearrangement uses TRBV5-6 and TRBJ1-2; D possibly corresponds to TRBD1 (5 bases). V lost 4 bases, J lost 4 bases, and 14 bases lay in between. The CDR3 is made up of 14 amino acids. Per the germline V gene, CDR1 is SGHDT and CDR2 is YYEEEE. CDR3 sequence (DNA): TGTGCCAGCAGCCCCGGTGGGGCGGCCTATGGCTACACCTTC. It encodes CASSPGGAAYGYTF. Complete variable domain (other parts from reference TRBV5-6 and TRBJ1-2): DAGVTQSPTHLIKTRGQQVTLRCSPKSGHDTVSWYQQALGQGPQFIFQYYEEEERQRGNFPDRFSGHQFPNYSSELNVNALLLGDSALYLCASSPGGAAYGYTFGSGTRLTVV.

This clone was counted only a few times. The chain carries TRBV5-1 and TRBJ1-5; a weak D match, TRBD1 (6 bases). In germline, CDR1 is SGHRS, CDR2 YFSETQ. The CDR3 loop spans 15 amino acids. The V and J ends lost 5 bases and 0 bases respectively, with 12 bases between them. The CDR3 nucleotides are TGCGCCAGCAGACAGGGTTCCAATAGCAATCAGCCCCAGCATTTT. Translated, it gives CASRQGSNSNQPQHF.

The J gene is TRBJ2-2, the V gene TRBV4-2; possibly TRBD1 for D (5 bases). This CDR3 spans 15 amino acids. In germline, CDR1 is LGHNA, CDR2 YNFKEQ. The V and J ends lost 0 bases and 7 bases respectively, with 12 bases between them. In DNA form, the CDR3 reads TGTGCCAGCAGCCAAGAGGGGCTTGGGCACGGGGAGCTGTTTTTT. It encodes CASSQEGLGHGELFF.

This rearrangement joins TRBV11-1 to TRBJ1-2; TRBD1 aligns across 10 bases. The CDR3 spans 16 residues. Germline-derived CDR1 and CDR2 are SGHAT and FQDESV (reference sequence). Trimming cost V 5 bases and J 0 bases; bases outside gene matches: 6. This chain's CDR3 is CASSPGTGVTNYGYTF. The CDR3 nucleotides are TGTGCCAGCAGCCCTGGGACAGGGGTTACTAACTATGGCTACACCTTC.

The V gene is TRBV6-1, the J gene TRBJ1-2; D is ambiguous. V shed 4 bases and J shed 4 bases, with 19 bases lying between them. Germline CDR1 and CDR2: MNHNS and SASEGT. CDR3 length equals 16 residues. As DNA, the CDR3 is TGTGCCAGCAGTGCAAACCCCACTGAAACTTTCTATGGCTACACCTTC. This gives the protein CASSANPTETFYGYTF.

The rearrangement joins TRBV5-4 to TRBJ2-7, with 8 bases aligning to TRBD2. Germline trimming cut 0 bases from V and 3 bases from J; bases unmatched to any gene: 5. The CDR3 totals 15 residues. Looked up from germline, CDR1 is SGHNT and CDR2 is YYREEE (reference sequence). CDR3 region: CASSLELAENYEQYF. The CDR3 nucleotides are TGTGCCAGCAGCTTGGAACTAGCGGAAAACTACGAGCAGTACTTC.

This clone was recorded once. Other DNA sequences in the same sample also yield this CDR3. This chain uses TRBV5-1 with TRBJ2-7; D remains unclear. V was shortened by 1 base and J by 1 base, with 6 bases between the two germline ends. Looked up from germline, CDR1 is SGHRS and CDR2 is YFSETQ. There are 13 residues in the CDR3. DNA for the CDR3: TGCGCCAGCAGCTTGACTGTATCCTACGAGCAGTACTTC. Translating it yields CASSLTVSYEQYF.